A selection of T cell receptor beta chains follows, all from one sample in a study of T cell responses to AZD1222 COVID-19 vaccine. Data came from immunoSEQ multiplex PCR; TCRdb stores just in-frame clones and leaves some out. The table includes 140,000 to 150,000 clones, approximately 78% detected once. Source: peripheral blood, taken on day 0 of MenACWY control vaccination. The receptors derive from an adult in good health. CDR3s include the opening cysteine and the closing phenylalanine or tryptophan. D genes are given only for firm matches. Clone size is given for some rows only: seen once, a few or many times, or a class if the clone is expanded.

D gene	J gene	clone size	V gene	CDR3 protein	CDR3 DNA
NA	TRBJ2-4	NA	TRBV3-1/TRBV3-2	CASSQSNRRRSSKNIQYF	TGTGCCAGCAGCCAAAGCAACAGGAGGAGGAGTAGCAAAAACATTCAGTACTTC
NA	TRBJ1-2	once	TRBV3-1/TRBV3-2	CASSPSRAGRRYGYTF	TGTGCCAGCAGCCCATCAAGGGCCGGTCGTCGCTATGGCTACACCTTC
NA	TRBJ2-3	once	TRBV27	CASSLLWGTDTQYF	TGTGCCAGCAGTTTATTGTGGGGGACAGATACGCAGTATTTT
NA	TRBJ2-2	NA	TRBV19	CASSIDLSSPTGELFF	TGTGCCAGTAGTATAGATCTGAGCAGCCCCACCGGGGAGCTGTTTTTT
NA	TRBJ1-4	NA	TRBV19	CASSMGPGATNEKLFF	TGTGCCAGTAGTATGGGTCCAGGTGCAACTAATGAAAAACTGTTTTTT
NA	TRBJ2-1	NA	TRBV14	CASSGGNEQFF	TGTGCCAGCAGCGGGGGTAATGAGCAGTTCTTC
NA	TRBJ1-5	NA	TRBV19	CASSMRGPQPQHF	TGTGCCAGTAGTATGAGGGGCCCGCAGCCCCAGCATTTT
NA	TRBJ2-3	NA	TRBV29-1	CSVRFVVAGTDTQYF	TGCAGCGTCCGGTTCGTGGTAGCGGGCACAGATACGCAGTATTTT
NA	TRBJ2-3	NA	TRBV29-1	CSVEDLSGSTDTQYF	TGCAGCGTTGAAGATCTTTCTGGGTCCACAGATACGCAGTATTTT
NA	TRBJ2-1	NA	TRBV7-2	CASSDGGQNYNEQFF	TGTGCCAGCAGCGACGGGGGACAAAACTACAATGAGCAGTTCTTC
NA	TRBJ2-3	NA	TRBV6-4	CASRSGTTDTQYF	TGTGCCAGCAGATCGGGGACCACAGATACGCAGTATTTT
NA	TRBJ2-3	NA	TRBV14	CASSSYRDTQYF	TGTGCCAGCAGCTCCTACCGAGATACGCAGTATTTT
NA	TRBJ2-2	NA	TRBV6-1	CASSEGAATTTGELFF	TGTGCCAGCAGTGAAGGGGCTGCTACGACGACCGGGGAGCTGTTTTTT
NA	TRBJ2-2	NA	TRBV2	CASGKERGVAGELFF	TGTGCCAGCGGAAAGGAACGAGGGGTGGCCGGGGAGCTGTTTTTT
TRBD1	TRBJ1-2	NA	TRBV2	CASSIPQGVSYGYTF	TGTGCCAGCAGCATACCGCAGGGGGTTAGCTATGGCTACACCTTC
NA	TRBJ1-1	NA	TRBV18	CASSPLEGNTEAFF	TGTGCCAGCTCACCATTAGAGGGGAACACTGAAGCTTTCTTT
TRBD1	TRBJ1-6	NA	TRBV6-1	CASSEDRGYSPLHF	TGTGCCAGCAGTGAAGACAGGGGATATTCACCCCTCCACTTT
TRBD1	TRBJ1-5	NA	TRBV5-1	CASSSTGGADQPQHF	TGCGCCAGCAGCAGTACAGGGGGCGCGGATCAGCCCCAGCATTTT
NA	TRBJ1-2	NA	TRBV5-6	CASSIENYGYTF	TGTGCCAGCAGTATAGAGAACTATGGCTACACCTTC
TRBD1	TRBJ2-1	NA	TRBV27	CASSTSDRGFYNEQFF	TGTGCCAGCAGTACATCCGACAGGGGGTTTTACAATGAGCAGTTCTTC
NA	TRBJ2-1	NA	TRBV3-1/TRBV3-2	CASSHFEASNEQFF	TGTGCCAGCAGCCATTTCGAAGCTTCTAATGAGCAGTTCTTC
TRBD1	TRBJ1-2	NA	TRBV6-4	CASSKGQGPNYGYTF	TGTGCCAGCAGTAAGGGACAGGGGCCTAACTATGGCTACACCTTC
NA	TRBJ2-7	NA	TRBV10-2	CASMTSAGSYEQYF	TGCGCCAGCATGACCTCGGCAGGGAGCTACGAGCAGTACTTC
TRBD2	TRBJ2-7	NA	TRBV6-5	CASSYSAGGSKEQYF	TGTGCCAGCAGTTACTCAGCGGGGGGGTCGAAAGAGCAGTACTTC
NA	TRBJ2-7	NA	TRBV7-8	CASSLSPTKGSYEQYF	TGTGCCAGCAGCTTATCCCCCACAAAAGGGTCCTACGAGCAGTACTTC
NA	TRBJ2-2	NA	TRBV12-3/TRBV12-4	CASSFWTAGELFF	TGTGCCAGCAGTTTTTGGACAGCCGGGGAGCTGTTTTTT
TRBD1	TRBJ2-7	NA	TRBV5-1	CASSSRDRGHEQYF	TGCGCCAGCAGCTCCCGGGACAGGGGCCACGAGCAGTACTTC